This T cell receptor (beta chain) came from a study of blood T cells in healthy people across ages. This clonotype was observed once. The use of a sample-barcoded 5' primer and a J-beta primer mix characterized a second PCR of roughly 7 to 11 cycles. One entry per CDR3 protein, called by TCRdb with MiXCR from the 5' RACE reads. Seen here are over 700,000 distinct CDR3 sequences, roughly 53% observed once, and the top ten hold around 41%. The TCR comes from an elderly man in good health. Material: blood.

The CDR3 DNA follows: TGCAGCGTTGACCCCGGCTATGAGCAGTACTTC. Translation gives CSVDPGYEQYF. The V and J genes are TRBV29-1 and TRBJ2-5; D is uncertain. Trimming took off 3 bases at V and 11 bases at J, with 13 bases between the two ends. There are 11 residues in the CDR3. Germline V gene sequence: CDR1 SQVTM, CDR2 ANQGSEA.